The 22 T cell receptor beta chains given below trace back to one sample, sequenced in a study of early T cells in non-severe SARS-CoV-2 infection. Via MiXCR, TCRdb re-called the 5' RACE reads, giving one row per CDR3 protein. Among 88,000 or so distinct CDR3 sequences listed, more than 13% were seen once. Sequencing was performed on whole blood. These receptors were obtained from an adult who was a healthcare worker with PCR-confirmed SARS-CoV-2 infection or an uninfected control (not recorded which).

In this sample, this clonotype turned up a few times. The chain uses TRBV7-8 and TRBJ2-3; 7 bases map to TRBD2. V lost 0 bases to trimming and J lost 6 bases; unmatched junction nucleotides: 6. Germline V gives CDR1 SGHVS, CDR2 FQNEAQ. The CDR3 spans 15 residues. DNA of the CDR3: TGTGCCAGCAGCTTAGCACCCGCGGGAGTGGATACGCAGTATTTT. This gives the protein CASSLAPAGVDTQYF.

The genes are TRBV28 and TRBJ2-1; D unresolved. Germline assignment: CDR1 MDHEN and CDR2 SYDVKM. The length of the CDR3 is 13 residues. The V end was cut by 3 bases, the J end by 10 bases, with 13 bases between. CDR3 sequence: CASSFPPKGEQFF. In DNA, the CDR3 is TGTGCCAGCAGTTTTCCCCCGAAAGGGGAGCAGTTCTTC.

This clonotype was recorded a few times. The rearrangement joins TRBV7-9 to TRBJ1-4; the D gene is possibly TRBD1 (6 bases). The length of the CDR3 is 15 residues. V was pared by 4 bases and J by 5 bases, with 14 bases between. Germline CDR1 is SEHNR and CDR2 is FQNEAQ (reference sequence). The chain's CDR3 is CASSSGQTRNEKLFF. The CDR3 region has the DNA TGTGCCAGCAGCTCCGGACAGACAAGAAATGAAAAACTGTTTTTT.

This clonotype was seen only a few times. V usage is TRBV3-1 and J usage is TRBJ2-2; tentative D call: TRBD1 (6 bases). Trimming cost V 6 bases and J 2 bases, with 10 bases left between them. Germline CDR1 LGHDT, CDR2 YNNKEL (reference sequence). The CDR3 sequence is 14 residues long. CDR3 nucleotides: TGTGCCAGCAGAACACAGGGAAACACCGGGGAGCTGTTTTTT. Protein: CASRTQGNTGELFF.

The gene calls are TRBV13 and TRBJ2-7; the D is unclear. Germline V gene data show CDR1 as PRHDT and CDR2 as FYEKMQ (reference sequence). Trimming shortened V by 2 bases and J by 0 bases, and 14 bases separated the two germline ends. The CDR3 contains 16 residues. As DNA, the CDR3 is TGTGCCAGCAGCTTAAGCTTCTCGCCGGACTCCTACGAGCAGTACTTC. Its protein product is CASSLSFSPDSYEQYF.

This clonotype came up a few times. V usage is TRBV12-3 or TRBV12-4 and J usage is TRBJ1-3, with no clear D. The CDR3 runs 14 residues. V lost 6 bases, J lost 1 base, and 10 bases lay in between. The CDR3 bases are TGTGCCAGCAGCCCCCGGGGTTCTGGAAACACCATATATTTT. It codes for CASSPRGSGNTIYF.

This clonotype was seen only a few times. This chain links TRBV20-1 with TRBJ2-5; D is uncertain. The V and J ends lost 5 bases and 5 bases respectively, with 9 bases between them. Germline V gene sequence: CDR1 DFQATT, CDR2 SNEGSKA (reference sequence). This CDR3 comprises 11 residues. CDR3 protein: CSALQVETQYF. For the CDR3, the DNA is TGCAGTGCTCTGCAGGTGGAGACCCAGTACTTC.

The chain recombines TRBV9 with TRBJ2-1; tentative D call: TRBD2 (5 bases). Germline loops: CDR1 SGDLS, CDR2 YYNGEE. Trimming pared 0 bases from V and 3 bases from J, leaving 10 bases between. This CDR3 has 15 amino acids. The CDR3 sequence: CASSVESGNYNEQFF. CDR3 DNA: TGTGCCAGCAGCGTAGAGAGCGGTAACTACAATGAGCAGTTCTTC.

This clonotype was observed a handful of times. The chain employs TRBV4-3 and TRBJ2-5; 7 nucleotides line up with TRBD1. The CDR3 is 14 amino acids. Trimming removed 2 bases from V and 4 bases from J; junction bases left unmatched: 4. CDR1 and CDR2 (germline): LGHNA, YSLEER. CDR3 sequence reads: CASSQTGDRETQYF. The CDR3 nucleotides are TGCGCCAGCAGCCAAACAGGGGATCGAGAGACCCAGTACTTC.

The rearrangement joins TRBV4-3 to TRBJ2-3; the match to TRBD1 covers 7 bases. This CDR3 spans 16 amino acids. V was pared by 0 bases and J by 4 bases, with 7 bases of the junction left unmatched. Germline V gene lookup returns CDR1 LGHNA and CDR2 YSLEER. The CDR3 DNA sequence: TGCGCCAGCAGCCAAGATCGCCCGACAGGGCCAGATACGCAGTATTTT. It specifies CASSQDRPTGPDTQYF.

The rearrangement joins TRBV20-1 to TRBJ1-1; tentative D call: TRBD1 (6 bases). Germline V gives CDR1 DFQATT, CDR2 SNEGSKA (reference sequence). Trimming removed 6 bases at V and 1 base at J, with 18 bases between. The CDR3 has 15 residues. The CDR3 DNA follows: TGCAGTGCAGAGACCCCACAGGGCGGGAACACTGAAGCTTTCTTT. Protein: CSAETPQGGNTEAFF.

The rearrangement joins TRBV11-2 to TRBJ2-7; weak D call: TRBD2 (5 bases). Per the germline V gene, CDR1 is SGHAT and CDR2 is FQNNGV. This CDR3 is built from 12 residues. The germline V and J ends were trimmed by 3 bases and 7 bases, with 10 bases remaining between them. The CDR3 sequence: CASSFYQREQYF. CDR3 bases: TGTGCCAGCAGCTTTTATCAGCGGGAGCAGTACTTC. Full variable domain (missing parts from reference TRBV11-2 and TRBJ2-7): EAGVAQSPRYKIIEKRQSVAFWCNPISGHATLYWYQQILGQGPKLLIQFQNNGVVDDSQLPKDRFSAERLKGVDSTLKIQPAKLEDSAVYLCASSFYQREQYFGPGTRLTVT.

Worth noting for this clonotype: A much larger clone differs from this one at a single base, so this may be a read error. The CDR3 sequence: CASSQRMVDSYTF. CDR3 nucleotides: TGTGCCAGCAGCCAACGGATGGTCGACAGCTACACCTTC. The chain uses TRBV14 and TRBJ1-2, with D hard to call. The germline CDR1 and CDR2 sequences are SGHDN and FVKESK. V lost 2 bases to trimming and J lost 9 bases, with 13 bases between them. The CDR3 totals 13 residues.

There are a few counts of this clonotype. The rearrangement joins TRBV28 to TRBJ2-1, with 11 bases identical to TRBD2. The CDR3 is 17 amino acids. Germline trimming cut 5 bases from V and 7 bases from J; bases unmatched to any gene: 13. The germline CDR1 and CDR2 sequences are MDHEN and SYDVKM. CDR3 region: CASSEDSGREVFNEQFF. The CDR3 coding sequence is TGTGCCAGCAGTGAAGATAGCGGGAGGGAAGTATTTAATGAGCAGTTCTTC. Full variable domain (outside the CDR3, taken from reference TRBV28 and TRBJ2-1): DVKVTQSSRYLVKRTGEKVFLECVQDMDHENMFWYRQDPGLGLRLIYFSYDVKMKEKGDIPEGYSVSREKKERFSLILESASTNQTSMYLCASSEDSGREVFNEQFFGPGTRLTVL.

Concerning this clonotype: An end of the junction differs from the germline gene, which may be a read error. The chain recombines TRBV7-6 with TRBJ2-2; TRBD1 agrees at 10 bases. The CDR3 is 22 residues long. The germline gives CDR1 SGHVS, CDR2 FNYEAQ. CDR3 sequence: CASSRWVQPGQGKSDNPGELFF. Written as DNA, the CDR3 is TGTGCCAGCAGCCGATGGGTCCAACCGGGACAGGGGAAATCTGACAACCCCGGGGAGCTTTTTTTT.

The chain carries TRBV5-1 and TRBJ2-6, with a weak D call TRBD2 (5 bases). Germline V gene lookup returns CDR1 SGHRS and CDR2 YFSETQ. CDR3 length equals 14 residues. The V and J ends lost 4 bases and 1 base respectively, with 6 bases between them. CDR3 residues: CASSTSSGANVLTF. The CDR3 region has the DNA TGCGCCAGCAGCACTAGTTCTGGGGCCAACGTCCTGACTTTC.

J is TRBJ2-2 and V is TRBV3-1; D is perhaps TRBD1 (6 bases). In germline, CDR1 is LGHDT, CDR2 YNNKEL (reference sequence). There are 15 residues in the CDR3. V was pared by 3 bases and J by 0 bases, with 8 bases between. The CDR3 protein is CASSHRDTNTGELFF. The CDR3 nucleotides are TGTGCCAGCAGCCACCGGGACACGAACACCGGGGAGCTGTTTTTT.

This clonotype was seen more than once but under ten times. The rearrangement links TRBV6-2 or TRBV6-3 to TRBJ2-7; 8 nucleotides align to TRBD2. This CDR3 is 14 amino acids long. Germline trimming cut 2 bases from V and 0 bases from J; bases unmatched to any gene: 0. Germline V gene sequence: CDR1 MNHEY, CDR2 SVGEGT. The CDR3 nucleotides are TGTGCCAGCAGTTACGGGACTAGCTCCTACGAGCAGTACTTC. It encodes CASSYGTSSYEQYF.

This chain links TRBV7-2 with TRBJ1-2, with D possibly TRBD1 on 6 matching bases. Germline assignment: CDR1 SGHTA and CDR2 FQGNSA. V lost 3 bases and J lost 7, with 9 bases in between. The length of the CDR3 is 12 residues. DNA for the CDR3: TGTGCCAGCAGCTTTAGGGGGAGTGGCTACACCTTC. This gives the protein CASSFRGSGYTF.

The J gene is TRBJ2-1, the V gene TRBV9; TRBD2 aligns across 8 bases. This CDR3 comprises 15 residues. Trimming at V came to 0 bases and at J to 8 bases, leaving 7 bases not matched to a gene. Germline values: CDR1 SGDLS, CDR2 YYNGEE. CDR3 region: CASSVGTSQVDEQFF. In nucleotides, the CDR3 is TGTGCCAGCAGCGTAGGGACTAGCCAAGTAGATGAGCAGTTCTTC.

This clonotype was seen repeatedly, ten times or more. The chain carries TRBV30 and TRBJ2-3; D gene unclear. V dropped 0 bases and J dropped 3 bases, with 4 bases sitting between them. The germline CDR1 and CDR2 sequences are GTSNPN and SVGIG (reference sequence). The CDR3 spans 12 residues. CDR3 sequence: CAWSVGTDTQYF. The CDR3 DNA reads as TGTGCCTGGAGTGTCGGGACAGATACGCAGTATTTT.

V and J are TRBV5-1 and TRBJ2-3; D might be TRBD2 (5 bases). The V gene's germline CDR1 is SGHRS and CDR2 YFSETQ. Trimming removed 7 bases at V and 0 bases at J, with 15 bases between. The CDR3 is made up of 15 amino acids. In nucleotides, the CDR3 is TGCGCCAGCTGCAGCGGATACTCTAGCACAGATACGCAGTATTTT. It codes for CASCSGYSSTDTQYF.